This TCR beta chain was sequenced in a study of T-cell reconstitution after alpha-beta-depleted transplantation in children. The CDR3 is made up of 14 amino acids. CDR1 SEHNR and CDR2 FQNEAQ come from the germline V gene (reference sequence). The V gene lost 5 bases and the J gene lost 6 bases, with 17 bases spanning the gap. Concerning this clonotype itself: Its antigen is currently unknown.

General study points: There were reportedly several hundred expanded graft clones from which alpha-beta T cells came about two months after transplant.

Unique molecular identifiers were built into the TCRbeta library. One entry per CDR3 protein, called by TCRdb with MiXCR from the PCR reads. The data contain some 600,000 distinct CDR3 sequences, approximately 13% of them singletons. The V call is TRBV7-9, the J call TRBJ2-7; D tentatively fits TRBD1 or TRBD2 (7 bases each). The starting material was PBMCs, mostly from graft donor cells, obtained 360 days after TCRalphabeta/CD19-depleted stem cell transplant. This clonotype was sampled from a male patient between 10 and 17 years old who had a stem cell transplant for acute myeloid leukemia, so the T cells may come from the graft donor. The CDR3 is CASSRQGGGLEQYF. CDR3 DNA: TGTGCCAGCAGCCGACAGGGAGGGGGCCTCGAGCAGTACTTC. The full variable domain, in which reference TRBV7-9 and TRBJ2-7 provide the parts outside the CDR3, is DTGVSQNPRHKITKRGQNVTFRCDPISEHNRLYWYRQTLGQGPEFLTYFQNEAQLEKSRLLSDRFSAERPKGSFSTLEIQRTEQGDSAMYLCASSRQGGGLEQYFGPGTRLTVT.